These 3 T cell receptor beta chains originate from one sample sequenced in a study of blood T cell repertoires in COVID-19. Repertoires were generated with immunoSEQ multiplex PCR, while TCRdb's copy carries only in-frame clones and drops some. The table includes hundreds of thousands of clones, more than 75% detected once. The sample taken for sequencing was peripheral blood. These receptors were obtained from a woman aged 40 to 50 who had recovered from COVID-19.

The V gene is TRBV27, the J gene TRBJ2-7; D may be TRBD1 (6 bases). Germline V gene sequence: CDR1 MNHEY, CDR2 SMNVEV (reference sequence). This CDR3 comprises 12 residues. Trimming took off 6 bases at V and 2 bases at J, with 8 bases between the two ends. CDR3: CASSRGPYEQYF. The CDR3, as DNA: TGTGCCAGCAGCAGGGGACCCTACGAGCAGTACTTC.

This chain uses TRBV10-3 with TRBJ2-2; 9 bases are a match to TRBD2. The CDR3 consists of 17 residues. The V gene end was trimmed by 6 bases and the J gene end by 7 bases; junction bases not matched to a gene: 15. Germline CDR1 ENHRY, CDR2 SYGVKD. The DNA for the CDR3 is TGTGCCATCAGCCCCCAGGCAGGGGGAGCGGGGGGCGGGGAGCTGTTTTTT. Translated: CAISPQAGGAGGGELFF.

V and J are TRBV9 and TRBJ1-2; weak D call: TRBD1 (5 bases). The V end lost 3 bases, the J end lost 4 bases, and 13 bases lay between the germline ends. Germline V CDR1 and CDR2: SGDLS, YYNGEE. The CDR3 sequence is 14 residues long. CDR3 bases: TGTGCCAGCAGCGCTGGGGCGGATAGCTATGGCTACACCTTC. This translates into CASSAGADSYGYTF. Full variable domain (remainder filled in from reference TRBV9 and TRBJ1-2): DSGVTQTPKHLITATGQRVTLRCSPRSGDLSVYWYQQSLDQGLQFLIQYYNGEERAKGNILERFSAQQFPDLHSELNLSSLELGDSALYFCASSAGADSYGYTFGSGTRLTVV.